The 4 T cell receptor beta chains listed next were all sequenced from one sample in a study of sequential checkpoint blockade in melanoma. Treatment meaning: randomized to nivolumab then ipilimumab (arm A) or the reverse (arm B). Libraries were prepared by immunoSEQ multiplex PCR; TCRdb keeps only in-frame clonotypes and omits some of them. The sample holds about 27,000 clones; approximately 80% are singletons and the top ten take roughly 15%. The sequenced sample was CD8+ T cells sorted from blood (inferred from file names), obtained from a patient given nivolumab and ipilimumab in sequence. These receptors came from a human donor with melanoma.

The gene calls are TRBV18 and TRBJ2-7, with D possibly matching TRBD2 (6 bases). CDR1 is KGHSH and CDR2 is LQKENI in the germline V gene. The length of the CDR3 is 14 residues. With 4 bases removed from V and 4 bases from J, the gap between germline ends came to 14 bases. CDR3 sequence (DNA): TGTGCCAGCTCACTCGCCCCGACTAGTTACGAGCAGTACTTC. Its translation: CASSLAPTSYEQYF. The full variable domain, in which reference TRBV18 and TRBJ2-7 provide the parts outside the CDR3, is NAGVMQNPRHLVRRRGQEARLRCSPMKGHSHVYWYRQLPEEGLKFMVYLQKENIIDESGMPKERFSAEFPKEGPSILRIQQVVRGDSAAYFCASSLAPTSYEQYFGPGTRLTVT.

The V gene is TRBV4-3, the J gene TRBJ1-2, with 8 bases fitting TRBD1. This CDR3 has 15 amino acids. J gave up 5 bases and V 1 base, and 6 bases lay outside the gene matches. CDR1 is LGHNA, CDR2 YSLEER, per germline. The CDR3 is CASSQAPDRGYGYTF. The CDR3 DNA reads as TGCGCCAGCAGCCAAGCTCCCGACAGGGGATATGGCTACACCTTC.

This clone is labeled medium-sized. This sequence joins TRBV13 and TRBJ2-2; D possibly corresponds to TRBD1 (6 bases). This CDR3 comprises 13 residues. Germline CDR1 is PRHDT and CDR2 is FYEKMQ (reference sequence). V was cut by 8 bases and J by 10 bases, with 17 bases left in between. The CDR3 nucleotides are TGTGCCAGCTTCGACAGGTCGGTGGAGGAGCTGTTTTTT. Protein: CASFDRSVEELFF.

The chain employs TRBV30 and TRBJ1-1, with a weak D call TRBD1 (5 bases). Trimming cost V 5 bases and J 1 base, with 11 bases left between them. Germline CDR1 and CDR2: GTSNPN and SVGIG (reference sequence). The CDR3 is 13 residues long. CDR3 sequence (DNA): TGTGCCTGGGCAGGGAATTGGAACACTGAAGCTTTCTTT. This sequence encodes CAWAGNWNTEAFF.